This TCR beta chain was obtained from a study of CD8+ T cells in alopecia areata. For the study at large: Treated patients were dosed with oral tofacitinib, taking 5 to 10 mg twice daily. Notes on the study in general: Possibly as an HLA-related effect, TCR sharing across patients appeared less clear than in mice. Higher clonality than in normal scalp was seen in lesional scalp, especially alopecia totalis/universalis.

This clone has a handful of counts. Its specificity is unknown. Reverse transcription of extracted RNA yielded cDNA, which provided the sequencing template. Measured with immunoSEQ multiplex PCR; TCRdb has only the in-frame clones, and not every one. The sample records fewer than 200,000 clones, about 67% being singletons. Alopecia areata patients provided lesional scalp punch biopsies and peripheral blood. CDR1 is SGHTA and CDR2 is FQGNSA in the germline V gene. After removal of 3 bases from V and 2 bases from J, the junction contained 6 bases not matched to a gene. The CDR3 is 16 residues long. Sample: CD8+ T cells sorted from blood, taken at week 0. The chain couples TRBV7-2 to TRBJ2-3, with 9 positions matching TRBD2. This clonotype originated in a human donor with alopecia areata. The CDR3 region has the DNA TGTGCCAGCAGCTTCCCCGGGACTAGCCTCACAGATACGCAGTATTTT. It codes for CASSFPGTSLTDTQYF.